This passage covers 11 T cell receptor beta chains from one sample sequenced in a study of blood T cell repertoires in COVID-19. Data came from immunoSEQ multiplex PCR; TCRdb stores just in-frame clones and leaves some out. The sample consists of 250,000 to 300,000 clones, about nine tenths of them appearing once. Sequenced: peripheral blood. These receptors originate from a woman aged 25 to 45 with COVID-19, enrolled during active disease.

This clone occurred once. The V and J genes are TRBV28 and TRBJ1-5; 7 bases line up with TRBD1. CDR3 size: 17 residues. V trimming: 1 base; J trimming: 11 bases; junction bases outside the gene matches: 17. CDR1 and CDR2 from the germline V gene are MDHEN and SYDVKM. CDR3 sequence reads: CASSLSHRVRGQKSQHF. DNA for the CDR3: TGTGCCAGCAGTTTATCCCACCGGGTGAGGGGGCAAAAGTCCCAGCATTTT.

The chain joins TRBV6-1 to TRBJ2-2, with 8 bases aligning to TRBD1. V trimming: 3 bases; J trimming: 5 bases; junction bases outside the gene matches: 5. CDR3 size: 15 residues. Germline assignment: CDR1 MNHNS and CDR2 SASEGT. The CDR3 sequence: CASSEGRGRTGELFF. For the CDR3, the DNA is TGTGCCAGCAGTGAGGGCAGGGGGCGGACCGGGGAGCTGTTTTTT.

The chain joins TRBV27 to TRBJ2-1; 12 bases agree with TRBD2. This CDR3 spans 15 amino acids. The germline V gene has CDR1 MNHEY and CDR2 SMNVEV (reference sequence). The V gene end was trimmed by 2 bases and the J gene end by 7 bases; junction bases not matched to a gene: 3. CDR3 loop: CASSLLAGGPNEQFF. The DNA for the CDR3 is TGTGCCAGCAGTTTACTAGCGGGAGGGCCTAATGAGCAGTTCTTC.

This sequence joins TRBV27 and TRBJ1-4, with TRBD1 matching 10 bases. After removal of 5 bases from V and 6 bases from J, the junction contained 6 bases not matched to a gene. The germline V gene has CDR1 MNHEY and CDR2 SMNVEV (reference sequence). The CDR3 sequence is 15 residues long. As DNA, the CDR3 is TGTGCCAGCAGTGCCGACAGGGGGCATTATGAAAAACTGTTTTTT. Its protein product is CASSADRGHYEKLFF.

This sequence joins TRBV28 and TRBJ1-1; possible D gene TRBD1, 6 bases. V gave up 5 bases and J gave up 4 bases, with 14 bases separating them. The CDR3 sequence is 14 residues long. CDR1 and CDR2 from the germline V gene are MDHEN and SYDVKM. DNA for the CDR3: TGTGCCAGCAGTCTCGGGGGGGCGATCACTGAAGCTTTCTTT. Protein: CASSLGGAITEAFF.

The chain uses TRBV27 and TRBJ2-7; the match to TRBD1 covers 7 bases. With 3 bases clipped from V and 2 bases from J, the junction kept 4 bases outside the gene matches. The CDR3 covers 14 residues. The germline V gene encodes CDR1 MNHEY and CDR2 SMNVEV (reference sequence). CDR3 protein: CASSLNRGPYEQYF. The CDR3 DNA reads as TGTGCCAGCAGTTTGAACAGGGGCCCCTACGAGCAGTACTTC.

The V call is TRBV24-1, the J call TRBJ1-2, with 12 bases lining up with TRBD1. The CDR3 is 17 amino acids. V gave up 3 bases and J gave up 3 bases; unmatched junction bases: 7. Germline V gene sequence: CDR1 KGHDR, CDR2 SFDVKD. DNA for the CDR3: TGTGCCACCAGTGATCAAACCGGGACAGGGGGCTACTATGGCTACACCTTC. Protein product: CATSDQTGTGGYYGYTF.

The V and J genes are TRBV19 and TRBJ1-3; no firm D call. V was pared by 7 bases and J by 9 bases, with 19 bases between. The CDR3 is 14 residues long. Germline V gene sequence: CDR1 LNHDA, CDR2 SQIVND (reference sequence). The CDR3 spells CASTPSSTRGTIYF. The CDR3 DNA reads TGTGCCAGTACCCCGTCTTCGACCAGAGGCACCATATATTTT.

This clone was found a few times. The chain uses TRBV18 and TRBJ1-1; maybe TRBD1 (5 bases). CDR1 and CDR2 (germline): KGHSH, LQKENI. This CDR3 comprises 15 residues. V lost 4 bases, J lost 0 bases, and 12 bases lay in between. The CDR3 sequence is CASSRQTGMNTEAFF. The CDR3 nucleotides are TGTGCCAGCTCACGACAAACAGGTATGAACACTGAAGCTTTCTTT.

The chain recombines TRBV10-3 with TRBJ2-7; D is uncertain. There are 13 residues in the CDR3. In germline, CDR1 is ENHRY, CDR2 SYGVKD. V lost 0 bases, J lost 3 bases, and 6 bases lay in between. The CDR3 spells CAISESRNYEQYF. In nucleotides, the CDR3 is TGTGCCATCAGTGAGTCGCGCAACTACGAGCAGTACTTC.

The chain employs TRBV7-6 and TRBJ2-3, with TRBD2 identical over 11 bases. Germline-derived CDR1 and CDR2 are SGHVS and FNYEAQ. V dropped 0 bases and J dropped 6; count of bases not matched to a gene: 20. The CDR3 is made up of 21 amino acids. The CDR3 sequence: CASSLAVDRGQPGLAVDTQYF. CDR3 nucleotides: TGTGCCAGCAGCTTAGCAGTCGACAGGGGTCAGCCGGGACTAGCGGTGGATACGCAGTATTTT.